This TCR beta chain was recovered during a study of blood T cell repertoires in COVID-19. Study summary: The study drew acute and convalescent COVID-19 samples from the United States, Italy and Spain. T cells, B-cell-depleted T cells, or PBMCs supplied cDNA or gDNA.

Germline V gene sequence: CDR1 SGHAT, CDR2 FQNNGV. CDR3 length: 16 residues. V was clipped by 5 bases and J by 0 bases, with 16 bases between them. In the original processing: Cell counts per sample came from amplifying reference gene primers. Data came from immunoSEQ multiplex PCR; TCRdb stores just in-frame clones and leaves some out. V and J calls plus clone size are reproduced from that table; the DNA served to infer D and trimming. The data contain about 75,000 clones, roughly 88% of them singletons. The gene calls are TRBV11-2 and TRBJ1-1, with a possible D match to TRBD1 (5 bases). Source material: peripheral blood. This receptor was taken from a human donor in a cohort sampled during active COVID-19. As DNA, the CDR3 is TGTGCCAGCAGCACCCCTGGGGCGGGGATGAACACTGAAGCTTTCTTT. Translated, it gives CASSTPGAGMNTEAFF. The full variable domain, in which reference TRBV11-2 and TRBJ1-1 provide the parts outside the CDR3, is EAGVAQSPRYKIIEKRQSVAFWCNPISGHATLYWYQQILGQGPKLLIQFQNNGVVDDSQLPKDRFSAERLKGVDSTLKIQPAKLEDSAVYLCASSTPGAGMNTEAFFGQGTRLTVV.